Listed below are T cell receptor beta chains from one sample, sequenced in a study of cytotoxic CD8 clonotypes in ibrutinib-treated CLL. Repertoires were generated with immunoSEQ multiplex PCR, while TCRdb's copy carries only in-frame clones and drops some. This sample has around 140,000 clones, with approximately 80% found just once. Sequenced here: PBMCs, sampled after 12 months of ibrutinib treatment. Every receptor here comes from a human donor with chronic lymphocytic leukemia. Both conserved end residues are part of each CDR3.

>TRBV27|TRBJ2-1
CASTGGYGGNEQFF
>TRBV4-1|TRBJ1-1
CASSLFRDRGLGAFF
>TRBV4-3|TRBJ1-1
CASSQEGRAVEAFF
>TRBV4-1|TRBJ2-3
CASSKSGTSGSTDTQYF
>TRBV6-5|TRBJ2-7
CASRRDSSYEQYF
>TRBV5-1|TRBJ2-3
CASLASVPGRDTQYF
>TRBV6-5|TRBJ2-7
CASSETYEQYF
>TRBV11-2|TRBJ1-2
CASRRPSGGGYTF
>TRBV14|TRBJ1-3
CASSPGTAGNTIYF
>TRBV28|TRBJ2-7
CASRIGTGGTYEQYF
>TRBV7-6|TRBJ2-1
CASSPMIGGVNEQFF
>TRBV18|TRBJ1-4
CASYPGTKEEKLFF
>TRBV7-2|TRBJ2-7
CASSSDGVYEQYF
>TRBV25-1|TRBJ2-1
CASQRTSGLSSYNEQFF
>TRBV7-9|TRBJ2-5
CASSLREGGLPETQYF
>TRBV27|TRBJ2-6
CASRFSGANVLTF
>TRBV28|TRBJ1-5
CASSLLAGGRYQPQHF
>TRBV7-6|TRBJ1-1
CASRVGTVTNTEAFF
>TRBV11-3|TRBJ2-3
CASSTGSQHTDTQYF
>TRBV5-1|TRBJ2-1
CASAHPRGGDPHEQFF
>TRBV7-9|TRBJ2-7
CASSAEGQFGDEQYF
>TRBV19|TRBJ2-7
CASSMGGGPYEQYF
>TRBV27|TRBJ1-1
CASSLGPMNTEAFF
>TRBV5-6|TRBJ1-6
CASSRPGGTGSMGNSPLHF
>TRBV30|TRBJ2-3
CAWFSSGVTDTQYF
>TRBV7-9|TRBJ2-7
CASSSPVGHREQYF
>TRBV27|TRBJ2-7
CASSPGRTYEQYF
>TRBV9|TRBJ2-7
CASSVGVGISYEQYF
>TRBV7-8|TRBJ2-2
CASSLRDRVVTGELFF
>TRBV10-3|TRBJ2-5
CAISVGQQETQYF
>TRBV29-1|TRBJ1-4
CSAAQGGEKLFF
>TRBV5-6|TRBJ2-7
CASSAFGGRDEQYF
>TRBV5-6|TRBJ2-1
CASSLADRPSSYNEQFF
>TRBV5-1|TRBJ2-7
CASSRGQGEYEQYF
>TRBV6-5|TRBJ2-7
CASSRNPTKVDEQYF
>TRBV4-1|TRBJ2-7
CASSQGTSGTGEQYF
>TRBV27|TRBJ2-5
CASRKQTGLTRETQYF
>TRBV27|TRBJ2-4
CASSVKRTGGKNIQYF
>TRBV10-3|TRBJ2-1
CAIGLAGSNEQFF
>TRBV9|TRBJ2-2
CASSGPTGELFF
>TRBV6-1|TRBJ1-2
CASSSERQAVYGYTF
>TRBV28|TRBJ2-5
CASSFARTPIGAQYF